Below, 20 T cell receptor beta chains from the same sample are listed, as sequenced in a study of blood T cell repertoires in COVID-19. This table comes from immunoSEQ multiplex PCR, and its TCRdb copy is limited to in-frame clones, with some not included. The sample records 200,000 or so clones, about 87% being singletons. What was sequenced was PBMCs or T cells enriched from blood (not recorded which). These receptors all stem from a woman aged 25 to 39 who had been exposed to COVID-19.

The chain is built from TRBV7-9 and TRBJ2-5; D perhaps matches TRBD1 (7 bases). The CDR3 length is 15 residues. V was trimmed by 4 bases and J by 5 bases, leaving 17 bases between them. CDR1 and CDR2 (germline): SEHNR, FQNEAQ (reference sequence). CDR3 sequence: CASSSTGTYLETQYF. The CDR3 DNA reads TGTGCCAGCAGCTCGACAGGGACTTATTTGGAGACCCAGTACTTC.

V usage is TRBV6-1 and J usage is TRBJ2-1; tentatively, D is TRBD1 (5 bases). CDR1 is MNHNS, CDR2 SASEGT, per germline. V shed 4 bases and J shed 1 base, with 14 bases lying between them. The CDR3 length is 16 residues. CDR3 loop: CASSVVKGVSYNEQFF. The DNA of the CDR3 is TGTGCCAGCAGTGTCGTCAAAGGGGTTTCCTACAATGAGCAGTTCTTC.

Points on this clone: This same CDR3 is encoded by further DNA sequences in the sample. The V call is TRBV12-3 or TRBV12-4, the J call TRBJ1-2, with D unresolved. This CDR3 is built from 12 residues. Trimming shortened V by 2 bases and J by 4 bases, and 5 bases separated the two germline ends. The DNA of the CDR3 is TGTGCCAGCAGTTTATCCAGCTATGGCTACACCTTC. Residues: CASSLSSYGYTF.

This chain connects TRBV15 to TRBJ2-5; D is possibly TRBD1 (5 bases). V was clipped by 7 bases and J by 1 base, with 16 bases between them. This CDR3 has 15 amino acids. CDR1 LNHNV and CDR2 YYDKDF come from the germline V gene (reference sequence). The CDR3 bases are TGTGCCACCACCCCAGAGCCTGGGGCCCAAGAGACCCAGTACTTC. It translates to CATTPEPGAQETQYF.

As regards this clone: The sample holds other DNA sequences that translate to the same CDR3. The J gene is TRBJ2-2, the V gene TRBV5-4, with 11 nucleotides matching TRBD2. Germline CDR1 and CDR2: SGHNT and YYREEE (reference sequence). The V gene end was trimmed by 2 bases and the J gene end by 2 bases; junction bases not matched to a gene: 2. CDR3 length: 16 residues. DNA of the CDR3: TGTGCCAGCAGCTTAGGGACTAGCGGTAACACCGGGGAGCTGTTTTTT. Translation: CASSLGTSGNTGELFF.

A few counts support this clone. The DNA of the CDR3 is TGTGCCAGCAGCCCAGGGGTTATCTATGGCTACACCTTC. Translating it yields CASSPGVIYGYTF. The chain carries TRBV12-3 or TRBV12-4 and TRBJ1-2; TRBD1 is a possible D gene (6 bases). The CDR3 length is 13 residues. Between the trimmed V and J ends, which lost 6 bases and 4 bases, there was a span of 12 bases.

The CDR3 nucleotides read TGTGCCAGCAGTTCTCACAGGCAGGACCCACTTAGAGACGAGCAGTACTTC. As protein: CASSSHRQDPLRDEQYF. The J gene is TRBJ2-7, the V gene TRBV2; D perhaps matches TRBD1 (5 bases). The CDR3 spans 17 residues. CDR1 and CDR2 from the germline V gene are SNHLY and FYNNEI. V lost 5 bases to trimming and J lost 5 bases, with 25 bases between them.

The rearrangement links TRBV18 to TRBJ2-7; D is uncertain. The V end lost 4 bases, the J end lost 7 bases, and 17 bases lay between the germline ends. Germline V gene lookup returns CDR1 KGHSH and CDR2 LQKENI. CDR3 length: 14 amino acids. CDR3 nucleotides: TGTGCCAGCTCACACGAGGTGGCAGAAATGGAGCAGTACTTC. Amino acids: CASSHEVAEMEQYF.

The chain couples TRBV19 to TRBJ2-7, with 8 bases that match TRBD2. The trim removed 3 bases at V and 3 bases at J, leaving 7 bases unmatched. This CDR3 is built from 15 residues. Germline CDR1 reads LNHDA; CDR2 reads SQIVND (reference sequence). The CDR3 sequence: CASSISGRANYEQYF. As DNA, the CDR3 is TGTGCCAGTAGTATTTCCGGGAGGGCTAACTACGAGCAGTACTTC.

The chain carries TRBV18 and TRBJ1-6, with D maybe TRBD1 (6 bases). The CDR3 has 18 residues. Germline loops: CDR1 KGHSH, CDR2 LQKENI. Trimming shortened V by 3 bases and J by 5 bases, and 20 bases separated the two germline ends. The CDR3 DNA reads TGTGCCAGCTCACCGGGACAAATCCTGAACAAGAATAATTCACCCCTCCACTTT. It yields the protein CASSPGQILNKNNSPLHF.

The rearrangement joins TRBV10-3 to TRBJ2-7; 8 bases are a match to TRBD2. The CDR3 loop spans 13 amino acids. The germline gives CDR1 ENHRY, CDR2 SYGVKD. Unmatched junction bases numbered 5, after V lost 5 bases and J lost 5 bases. CDR3 amino acids: CAISSGSLDEQYF. The CDR3 DNA is TGTGCCATCAGTAGCGGGAGTTTGGACGAGCAGTACTTC.

The chain combines TRBV7-9 with TRBJ2-1, with D possibly TRBD1 on 6 matching bases. V lost 3 bases to trimming and J lost 9 bases, with 18 bases between them. The CDR3 totals 15 residues. CDR1 is SEHNR, CDR2 FQNEAQ, per germline (reference sequence). CDR3 in amino acids: CASSFVEGVQGEQFF. The DNA of the CDR3 is TGTGCCAGCAGCTTCGTCGAGGGGGTTCAGGGTGAGCAGTTCTTC.

Remarks on this clone: In the same sample, other DNA sequences code for this CDR3. This chain links TRBV5-1 with TRBJ1-1; unclear D gene. The germline V and J ends were trimmed by 2 bases and 1 base, with 9 bases remaining between them. The length of the CDR3 is 14 residues. The germline gives CDR1 SGHRS, CDR2 YFSETQ. The CDR3 DNA reads as TGCGCCAGCAGCTTCGATCGGGGGAACACTGAAGCTTTCTTT. Encoded protein: CASSFDRGNTEAFF.

About this clone itself: The same CDR3 arises from other DNA sequences in this sample as well. The V gene is TRBV29-1, the J gene TRBJ1-1; D possibly corresponds to TRBD1 (6 bases). Per germline, CDR1 SQVTM and CDR2 ANQGSEA. The CDR3 runs 13 residues. V dropped 7 bases and J dropped 4 bases, with 16 bases sitting between them. The CDR3, as DNA: TGCAGCGGTATAACAGGGAAGGGCACTGAAGCTTTCTTT. Its translation: CSGITGKGTEAFF.

The genes are TRBV7-9 and TRBJ2-2, with a tentative D call TRBD2 (6 bases). Germline loops: CDR1 SEHNR, CDR2 FQNEAQ (reference sequence). The V and J ends lost 7 bases and 0 bases respectively, with 9 bases between them. The CDR3 contains 14 residues. The CDR3 region has the DNA TGTGCCAGCAAGGGCGGGACGAACACCGGGGAGCTGTTTTTT. This sequence encodes CASKGGTNTGELFF.

Only a few counts were recorded for this clone. The chain joins TRBV6-1 to TRBJ1-5, with 7 bases fitting TRBD1. V was clipped by 0 bases and J by 3 bases; unmatched bases: 5. Germline CDR1 is MNHNS and CDR2 is SASEGT. The CDR3 length is 16 residues. CDR3 region: CASSEAAGTANQPQHF. The CDR3 coding sequence is TGTGCCAGCAGTGAAGCCGCAGGGACAGCCAATCAGCCCCAGCATTTT.

The CDR3 loop reads CASRATGTGPYNEQFF. CDR3 nucleotides: TGTGCCAGCAGAGCTACCGGGACAGGGCCCTACAATGAGCAGTTCTTC. The V and J genes are TRBV6-6 and TRBJ2-1, with 9 positions matching TRBD1. This CDR3 has 16 amino acids. The ends lost 6 bases at V and 2 bases at J; junction bases unmatched: 8. The germline V gene has CDR1 MNHNY and CDR2 SVGAGI (reference sequence).

The chain joins TRBV11-2 to TRBJ1-2; TRBD1 matches at 7 bases. Germline V gives CDR1 SGHAT, CDR2 FQNNGV. CDR3 length equals 14 residues. Trimming took 7 bases from V and 8 from J; bases not matched to a gene: 13. The CDR3 DNA sequence: TGTGCCAGCACCGCCATTGAGGGGGCGGGCGGCTACACCTTC. This codes for CASTAIEGAGGYTF.

J is TRBJ1-2 and V is TRBV18, with D unclear. V dropped 2 bases and J dropped 4 bases, with 11 bases sitting between them. In germline, CDR1 is KGHSH, CDR2 LQKENI. The CDR3 is 14 amino acids. The CDR3 DNA sequence: TGTGCCAGCTCACCAAGACCGACTCTCTATGGCTACACCTTC. Its translation: CASSPRPTLYGYTF.

This sequence joins TRBV6-2 or TRBV6-3 and TRBJ2-1, with TRBD2 matching over 12 bases. From germline, CDR1 is MNHEY and CDR2 SVGEGT. The CDR3 sequence is 19 residues long. V dropped 0 bases and J dropped 7; count of bases not matched to a gene: 13. This CDR3 is CASSYSEVLAGGLTNEQFF. DNA for the CDR3: TGTGCCAGCAGTTACTCTGAAGTGCTAGCGGGAGGGCTGACAAATGAGCAGTTCTTC.